These 30 T cell receptor beta chains share one sample of origin, sequenced in a study of blood T cell repertoires in COVID-19. The data were produced by immunoSEQ multiplex PCR, yet TCRdb's version contains in-frame clones alone and is incomplete. This sample yields 200,000 to 250,000 clones, of which more than 70% are seen a single time; roughly 2.6% belongs to the top ten. Sequences were obtained from peripheral blood. Every receptor here comes from a woman aged 55-69 years with acute or convalescent COVID-19.

This clone was found many times. The same CDR3 is also encoded by other DNA sequences in this sample. The chain uses TRBV30 and TRBJ1-2; unclear D gene. V gave up 0 bases and J gave up 4 bases, with 6 bases separating them. From germline, CDR1 is GTSNPN and CDR2 SVGIG (reference sequence). The CDR3 contains 12 residues. This chain's CDR3 is CAWSVEGYGYTF. For the CDR3, the DNA is TGTGCCTGGAGTGTCGAGGGCTATGGCTACACCTTC.

The rearrangement uses TRBV4-3 and TRBJ2-2; 9 positions match TRBD2. V dropped 1 base and J dropped 0; count of bases not matched to a gene: 3. The CDR3 extends over 17 amino acids. The germline V gene encodes CDR1 LGHNA and CDR2 YSLEER. This CDR3 reads CASSQVASGANTGELFF. The CDR3 DNA is TGCGCCAGCAGCCAAGTGGCTAGCGGGGCGAACACCGGGGAGCTGTTTTTT.

The chain employs TRBV2 and TRBJ1-2; 9 nucleotides agree with TRBD1. CDR1 is SNHLY, CDR2 FYNNEI, per germline. V lost 6 bases, J lost 0 bases, and 8 bases stayed unmatched. The CDR3 length is 16 residues. This CDR3 is CASRTPGQGPNYGYTF. The CDR3 DNA reads TGTGCCAGCAGGACACCGGGACAGGGACCTAACTATGGCTACACCTTC.

V usage is TRBV5-1 and J usage is TRBJ2-7; TRBD2 aligns across 10 bases. CDR1 is SGHRS and CDR2 is YFSETQ in the germline V gene. CDR3 length: 15 amino acids. Trimming cost V 2 bases and J 4 bases; bases outside gene matches: 6. CDR3 in DNA: TGCGCCAGCAGCTTCAGTCTAGCGGGGGAGTACGAGCAGTACTTC. Encoded protein: CASSFSLAGEYEQYF.

The genes are TRBV3-1 (or the pseudogene TRBV3-2) and TRBJ2-5; D is ambiguous. The V and J ends lost 3 bases and 7 bases respectively, with 9 bases between them. Germline CDR1 reads LGHDT; CDR2 reads YNNKEL (reference sequence). This CDR3 contains 12 residues. CDR3 in amino acids: CASSQSPGTQYF. The CDR3 DNA reads TGTGCCAGCAGCCAGAGCCCAGGGACCCAGTACTTC.

The chain combines TRBV30 with TRBJ1-3; 7 bases line up with TRBD1. This CDR3 spans 13 amino acids. V lost 8 bases, J lost 2 bases, and 6 bases stayed unmatched. Germline CDR1 reads GTSNPN; CDR2 reads SVGIG (reference sequence). The CDR3 DNA sequence: TGTGCCCGAACAACAGGGGCTGGAAACACCATATATTTT. It codes for CARTTGAGNTIYF.

There are a few counts of this clone. This same CDR3 is encoded by further DNA sequences in the sample. The chain combines TRBV7-2 with TRBJ1-2; D is unclear. The CDR3 sequence is 13 residues long. Germline lookup yields CDR1 SGHTA and CDR2 FQGNSA. Trimming took off 4 bases at V and 2 bases at J, with 8 bases between the two ends. The CDR3 sequence: CASSSQTNYGYTF. The CDR3 DNA reads as TGTGCCAGCAGCTCCCAAACAAACTATGGCTACACCTTC.

This chain links TRBV30 with TRBJ2-3; the D is unclear. CDR1 and CDR2 (germline): GTSNPN, SVGIG (reference sequence). This CDR3 is 12 amino acids long. The germline V and J ends were trimmed by 0 bases and 9 bases, with 10 bases remaining between them. The DNA of the CDR3 is TGTGCCTGGAGTGTACCTGTCCGGACGCAGTATTTT. Its translation: CAWSVPVRTQYF.

The chain couples TRBV18 to TRBJ2-2; no clear D gene. V dropped 2 bases and J dropped 4 bases, with 5 bases sitting between them. The CDR3 runs to 13 residues. Germline loops: CDR1 KGHSH, CDR2 LQKENI. The CDR3 loop is CASSPTATGELFF. CDR3 in DNA: TGTGCCAGCTCACCAACAGCCACCGGGGAGCTGTTTTTT.

The chain carries TRBV7-9 and TRBJ2-3; 12 positions agree with TRBD2. V shed 4 bases and J 2 bases; nucleotides not matched to a gene: 7. Per germline, CDR1 SEHNR and CDR2 FQNEAQ (reference sequence). The CDR3 covers 17 residues. The CDR3, as DNA: TGTGCCAGCAGCTCCTCTGGACTAGCGGGGAACACAGATACGCAGTATTTT. Its protein is CASSSSGLAGNTDTQYF.

This rearrangement joins TRBV7-2 to TRBJ1-2; TRBD1 matches at 8 bases. V was clipped by 6 bases and J by 3 bases; unmatched bases: 9. The germline V gene encodes CDR1 SGHTA and CDR2 FQGNSA. This CDR3 region has 15 residues. The CDR3 reads CASSPTDRGHYGYTF. The CDR3 DNA reads as TGTGCCAGCAGTCCTACCGACAGGGGCCACTATGGCTACACCTTC.

The chain uses TRBV7-9 and TRBJ2-7; tentative D call: TRBD2 (5 bases). This CDR3 spans 14 amino acids. Deletions cut 4 bases from V and 2 bases from J, with 12 bases between. Germline V gives CDR1 SEHNR, CDR2 FQNEAQ (reference sequence). CDR3 sequence reads: CASSSSPGTYEQYF. The CDR3 DNA reads as TGTGCCAGCAGCTCCTCACCCGGGACCTACGAGCAGTACTTC. Looking up the rest from reference TRBV7-9 and TRBJ2-7 gives the full variable domain: DTGVSQNPRHKITKRGQNVTFRCDPISEHNRLYWYRQTLGQGPEFLTYFQNEAQLEKSRLLSDRFSAERPKGSFSTLEIQRTEQGDSAMYLCASSSSPGTYEQYFGPGTRLTVT.

The chain carries TRBV4-2 and TRBJ2-3, with D maybe TRBD2 (6 bases). The V gene lost 3 bases and the J gene lost 0 bases, with 10 bases spanning the gap. The CDR3 has 15 amino acids. Germline V gene lookup returns CDR1 LGHNA and CDR2 YNFKEQ. CDR3 bases: TGTGCCAGCAGCCAGTATAGCGGTAGCACAGATACGCAGTATTTT. This sequence encodes CASSQYSGSTDTQYF.

The chain carries TRBV12-3 or TRBV12-4 and TRBJ1-2; tentative D call: TRBD1 (5 bases). Trimming removed 4 bases at V and 14 bases at J, with 14 bases between. The CDR3 contains 11 residues. The CDR3 DNA is TGTGCCAGCAGTTCCCGGGGGGGTAAAACCTTC. Amino acids: CASSSRGGKTF.

The rearrangement joins TRBV5-8 to TRBJ2-2; 14 bases map to TRBD2. Losses at the gene ends were 4 bases for V and 2 bases for J; bases not matched to a gene: 10. The CDR3 is 19 amino acids. CDR1 is SGHTS, CDR2 YDEGEE, per germline. Written as DNA, the CDR3 is TGTGCCAGCAGCCCGGCTCGGACTAGCGGGGGGCCCAACACCGGGGAGCTGTTTTTT. Translating gives CASSPARTSGGPNTGELFF.

This sequence joins TRBV19 and TRBJ2-7; TRBD2 aligns across 10 bases. V lost 3 bases and J lost 1; bases outside the gene matches: 3. Per the germline V gene, CDR1 is LNHDA and CDR2 is SQIVND (reference sequence). CDR3 size: 15 residues. The CDR3 region has the DNA TGTGCCAGTAGTATCCTAGCGGGGGAGTCCTACGAGCAGTACTTC. It encodes CASSILAGESYEQYF.

This rearrangement joins TRBV4-1 to TRBJ1-3; 8 bases agree with TRBD1. V was clipped by 2 bases and J by 0 bases; unmatched bases: 6. The germline V gene has CDR1 MGHRA and CDR2 YSYEKL. The CDR3 runs 17 residues. For the CDR3, the DNA is TGCGCCAGCAGCCAAATGGGACAGGCGTTCTCTGGAAACACCATATATTTT. Encoded protein: CASSQMGQAFSGNTIYF.

V gene TRBV6-6 combines with J gene TRBJ1-2; D is unclear. Germline V gene sequence: CDR1 MNHNY, CDR2 SVGAGI (reference sequence). The CDR3 runs 15 residues. Trimming left V 7 bases short and J 4 bases short, with 19 bases between. CDR3 DNA sequence: TGTGCCAGCACCCAAGGCGAGAGGTCCATCTATGGCTACACCTTC. It codes for CASTQGERSIYGYTF.

The chain recombines TRBV6-5 with TRBJ2-7, with 10 bases that match TRBD1. Trimming removed 6 bases from V and 5 bases from J; junction bases left unmatched: 7. Germline CDR1 reads MNHEY; CDR2 reads SVGAGI. This CDR3 has 14 amino acids. The CDR3, as DNA: TGTGCCAGCAGCCGACAGGGGGCGCTGGACGAGCAGTACTTC. This sequence encodes CASSRQGALDEQYF.

The chain joins TRBV18 to TRBJ1-2; D uncertain. From germline, CDR1 is KGHSH and CDR2 LQKENI. CDR3 length: 18 amino acids. The V and J ends lost 0 bases and 0 bases respectively, with 17 bases between them. CDR3 sequence: CASSPPAYGAQANYGYTF. The CDR3 nucleotides are TGTGCCAGCTCACCACCGGCTTACGGAGCTCAAGCTAACTATGGCTACACCTTC.

This clone appeared once. The chain combines TRBV7-9 with TRBJ1-1, with D maybe TRBD1 (6 bases). The V end was cut by 5 bases, the J end by 0 bases, with 16 bases between. The length of the CDR3 is 16 residues. Germline V lookup: CDR1 SEHNR, CDR2 FQNEAQ (reference sequence). The CDR3 region has the DNA TGTGCCAGCAGCGGTCCCGGGACATTATTGAACACTGAAGCTTTCTTT. Translated, it gives CASSGPGTLLNTEAFF.

This chain joins TRBV18 and TRBJ1-5, with D perhaps TRBD1 (6 bases). Germline CDR1 reads KGHSH; CDR2 reads LQKENI. V was shortened by 2 bases and J by 5 bases, with 16 bases between the two germline ends. The CDR3 has 16 residues. CDR3 nucleotides: TGTGCCAGCTCACCAAAGACAGGAGTGGGAGATCAGCCCCAGCATTTT. Encoded protein: CASSPKTGVGDQPQHF.

This clone has at least ten counts. V usage is TRBV18 and J usage is TRBJ2-5; no firm D call. The CDR3 extends over 12 amino acids. V was clipped by 3 bases and J by 3 bases, with 5 bases between them. The germline CDR1 and CDR2 sequences are KGHSH and LQKENI. Here the CDR3 DNA reads TGTGCCAGCTCACCTCAAAAAGAGACCCAGTACTTC. It encodes CASSPQKETQYF.

The chain joins TRBV7-2 to TRBJ1-6, with a possible D match to TRBD1 (5 bases). This CDR3 region has 16 residues. Germline loops: CDR1 SGHTA, CDR2 FQGNSA. V shed 1 base and J shed 0 bases, with 7 bases lying between them. CDR3 sequence: CASSLDQGSYNSPLHF. As DNA, the CDR3 is TGTGCCAGCAGCTTAGACCAGGGCTCCTATAATTCACCCCTCCACTTT. Full variable domain (remainder filled in from reference TRBV7-2 and TRBJ1-6): GAGVSQSPSNKVTEKGKDVELRCDPISGHTALYWYRQSLGQGLEFLIYFQGNSAPDKSGLPSDRFSAERTGGSVSTLTIQRTQQEDSAVYLCASSLDQGSYNSPLHFGNGTRLTVT.

The V gene is TRBV11-2, the J gene TRBJ1-1; tentative D call: TRBD1 (5 bases). Germline CDR1 SGHAT, CDR2 FQNNGV. Deletions cut 1 base from V and 4 bases from J, with 13 bases between. This CDR3 region has 15 residues. CDR3 loop: CASSLGLDSSTEAFF. CDR3 in DNA: TGTGCCAGCAGCTTAGGATTAGACAGTTCCACTGAAGCTTTCTTT.

V usage is TRBV15 and J usage is TRBJ1-2, with D possibly matching TRBD1 (5 bases). Germline CDR1 reads LNHNV; CDR2 reads YYDKDF (reference sequence). V was cut by 0 bases and J by 2 bases, with 19 bases left in between. The length of the CDR3 is 18 residues. The DNA of the CDR3 is TGTGCCACCAGCAGAGATCGGTGGGAGGGCAGGGCAAACTATGGCTACACCTTC. It codes for CATSRDRWEGRANYGYTF. Full variable domain (remainder filled in from reference TRBV15 and TRBJ1-2): DAMVIQNPRYQVTQFGKPVTLSCSQTLNHNVMYWYQQKSSQAPKLLFHYYDKDFNNEADTPDNFQSRRPNTSFCFLDIRSPGLGDTAMYLCATSRDRWEGRANYGYTFGSGTRLTVV.

V and J are TRBV19 and TRBJ1-2, with 7 bases fitting TRBD1. The length of the CDR3 is 16 residues. V was pared by 3 bases and J by 2 bases, with 9 bases of the junction left unmatched. From germline, CDR1 is LNHDA and CDR2 SQIVND (reference sequence). CDR3 nucleotides: TGTGCCAGTAGTATCCTCCGGGACAGTAGAAACTATGGCTACACCTTC. This translates into CASSILRDSRNYGYTF.

Here the CDR3 DNA reads TGCGCCAGCAGTGAGTGGGGGACAGGTGGATCCACTGAAGCTTTCTTT. Translation: CASSEWGTGGSTEAFF. This chain links TRBV10-2 with TRBJ1-1, with 8 bases that match TRBD1. The ends lost 1 base at V and 4 bases at J; junction bases unmatched: 8. Germline V lookup: CDR1 WSHSY, CDR2 SAAADI. The CDR3 is 16 residues long.

The rearrangement uses TRBV6-5 and TRBJ2-7; maybe TRBD1 (6 bases). Per germline, CDR1 MNHEY and CDR2 SVGAGI. Trimming shortened V by 6 bases and J by 0 bases, and 12 bases separated the two germline ends. The CDR3 covers 14 residues. DNA for the CDR3: TGTGCCAGCAGGTTACAGGGAACCTCCTACGAGCAGTACTTC. It is translated as CASRLQGTSYEQYF.

This chain connects TRBV2 to TRBJ1-1, with TRBD1 identical over 7 bases. V shed 6 bases, J shed 5 bases, and the junction held 9 bases outside the gene matches. Germline V gene sequence: CDR1 SNHLY, CDR2 FYNNEI. The CDR3 length is 14 residues. CDR3: CASRKDRAGTEAFF. In DNA form, the CDR3 reads TGTGCCAGCAGAAAAGACAGGGCGGGTACTGAAGCTTTCTTT.